These T cell receptor beta chains were read from a single sample in a study of T cell responses to AZD1222 COVID-19 vaccine. Generated by immunoSEQ multiplex PCR, the TCRdb table keeps only in-frame clones and is missing some. The data hold some 130,000 clones, with 93% observed a single time. The starting material was peripheral blood, obtained on day 0 of AZD1222 vaccination. These receptors were collected from an adult in good health. CDR3s include the opening cysteine and the closing phenylalanine or tryptophan. Each record gives: J gene, clone size, D gene, V gene, CDR3 protein, CDR3 DNA. The D gene is left open where the match is weak. Size tells how often a clone was seen (once, few, many) or the class of an expanded clone, and some rows leave it out.

>TRBJ1-3|-|-|TRBV28
CASSLGGSSGNTIYF
TGTGCCAGCAGTTTAGGTGGGTCGTCTGGAAACACCATATATTTT
>TRBJ1-4|-|-|TRBV9
CASSLDLNEKLFF
TGTGCCAGCAGTCTGGACTTAAATGAAAAACTGTTTTTT
>TRBJ2-7|-|TRBD1|TRBV5-1
CASSLEGQGVREQYF
TGCGCCAGCAGCTTGGAGGGACAGGGGGTACGAGAGCAGTACTTC
>TRBJ2-1|-|TRBD1|TRBV6-5
CASSLIGTGFHEQFF
TGTGCCAGCAGCTTGATAGGGACAGGGTTCCATGAGCAGTTCTTC
>TRBJ1-3|-|-|TRBV6-5
CASSYSRGLGDTIYF
TGTGCCAGCAGTTACTCGAGGGGTCTTGGGGACACCATATATTTT
>TRBJ1-2|few|-|TRBV5-1
CASSFGQNYGYTF
TGCGCCAGCAGCTTTGGGCAGAACTATGGCTACACCTTC
>TRBJ2-3|-|TRBD2|TRBV7-9
CASSPTGTSGDTQYF
TGTGCCAGCAGCCCGACCGGGACTAGCGGTGATACGCAGTATTTT
>TRBJ2-2|-|-|TRBV4-3
CASSQGAANTGELFF
TGCGCCAGCAGCCAAGGGGCAGCCAACACCGGGGAGCTGTTTTTT
>TRBJ1-2|-|-|TRBV5-1
CASSLDTGQVYGYTF
TGCGCCAGCAGCTTGGATACGGGGCAGGTCTATGGCTACACCTTC
>TRBJ2-1|-|TRBD2|TRBV15
CATRTSGSGSAAEQFF
TGTGCCACCAGAACTAGCGGGAGTGGCTCCGCGGCTGAGCAGTTCTTC
>TRBJ1-2|-|-|TRBV2
CASSADDGGPSF
TGTGCCAGCAGTGCGGATGACGGGGGCCCCTCCTTC
>TRBJ1-2|-|-|TRBV29-1
CSVLRSSLGYTF
TGCAGCGTGCTCAGGTCCTCGCTCGGCTACACCTTC
>TRBJ2-3|-|-|TRBV27
CASSFQGFGTDTQYF
TGTGCCAGCAGTTTCCAAGGATTCGGCACAGATACGCAGTATTTT
>TRBJ1-1|-|TRBD1|TRBV7-2
CASSLQGALSTEAFF
TGTGCCAGCAGCTTACAGGGGGCGCTGAGCACTGAAGCTTTCTTT
>TRBJ2-3|-|-|TRBV14
CASSLRAHAPDTQYF
TGTGCCAGCAGCCTTCGGGCCCACGCCCCCGATACGCAGTATTTT
>TRBJ1-1|-|TRBD1|TRBV4-2
CASSQVEGAKLNTEAFF
TGTGCCAGCAGCCAAGTCGAGGGGGCCAAACTGAACACTGAAGCTTTCTTT
>TRBJ1-5|-|-|TRBV5-6
CASSLGSGGPSNQPQHF
TGTGCCAGCAGCTTGGGTAGTGGAGGGCCTAGCAATCAGCCCCAGCATTTT
>TRBJ1-5|-|-|TRBV7-9
CASSLGGFGQPQHF
TGTGCCAGCAGCTTAGGGGGGTTCGGTCAGCCCCAGCATTTT
>TRBJ2-6|-|-|TRBV19
CASSIVTAYSSGANVLTF
TGTGCCAGTAGTATAGTTACAGCGTATTCCTCTGGGGCCAACGTCCTGACTTTC
>TRBJ1-6|-|-|TRBV6-5
CASSPTLAMDSPLHF
TGTGCCAGCAGCCCCACCTTAGCAATGGATTCACCCCTCCACTTT
>TRBJ2-1|-|TRBD2|TRBV19
CASSVSGTSHNEQFF
TGTGCCAGTAGTGTCTCCGGGACTAGCCACAATGAGCAGTTCTTC
>TRBJ2-1|-|-|TRBV5-4
CASSSDRPDEQFF
TGTGCCAGCAGCTCCGACAGGCCGGATGAGCAGTTCTTC
>TRBJ1-2|-|-|TRBV6-5
CASSYSNWGGEGYTF
TGTGCCAGCAGTTACTCGAATTGGGGGGGCGAGGGCTACACCTTC
>TRBJ1-5|-|-|TRBV5-1
CASSPWAGNQPQHF
TGCGCCAGCAGCCCCTGGGCGGGAAATCAGCCCCAGCATTTT
>TRBJ2-7|-|TRBD1|TRBV28
CASRRTGPHEQYF
TGTGCCAGCAGGCGGACAGGCCCCCACGAGCAGTACTTC
>TRBJ1-4|-|TRBD1|TRBV7-2
CASSSQGVFSEKLFF
TGTGCCAGCAGCTCTCAGGGGGTGTTTAGTGAAAAACTGTTTTTT
>TRBJ1-6|-|TRBD1|TRBV10-3
CAISMDRQNSPLHF
TGTGCCATCAGCATGGACAGGCAGAATTCACCCCTCCACTTT
>TRBJ2-3|-|TRBD2|TRBV10-3
CAISDEAGVHTQYF
TGTGCCATCAGCGATGAAGCGGGAGTTCATACGCAGTATTTT
>TRBJ2-1|-|-|TRBV10-3
CAISDLQGGSYNEQFF
TGTGCCATCAGTGACCTCCAGGGGGGGTCCTACAATGAGCAGTTCTTC
>TRBJ1-5|-|-|TRBV6-5
CASSGQQNQPQHF
TGTGCCAGCAGCGGACAGCAGAATCAGCCCCAGCATTTT
>TRBJ2-2|-|-|TRBV7-9
CASSLGQSTGELFF
TGTGCCAGCAGCTTGGGGCAGTCCACCGGGGAGCTGTTTTTT
>TRBJ2-3|-|TRBD2|TRBV6-5
CASSSGSVTDTQYF
TGTGCCAGCAGCAGCGGGAGTGTCACAGATACGCAGTATTTT